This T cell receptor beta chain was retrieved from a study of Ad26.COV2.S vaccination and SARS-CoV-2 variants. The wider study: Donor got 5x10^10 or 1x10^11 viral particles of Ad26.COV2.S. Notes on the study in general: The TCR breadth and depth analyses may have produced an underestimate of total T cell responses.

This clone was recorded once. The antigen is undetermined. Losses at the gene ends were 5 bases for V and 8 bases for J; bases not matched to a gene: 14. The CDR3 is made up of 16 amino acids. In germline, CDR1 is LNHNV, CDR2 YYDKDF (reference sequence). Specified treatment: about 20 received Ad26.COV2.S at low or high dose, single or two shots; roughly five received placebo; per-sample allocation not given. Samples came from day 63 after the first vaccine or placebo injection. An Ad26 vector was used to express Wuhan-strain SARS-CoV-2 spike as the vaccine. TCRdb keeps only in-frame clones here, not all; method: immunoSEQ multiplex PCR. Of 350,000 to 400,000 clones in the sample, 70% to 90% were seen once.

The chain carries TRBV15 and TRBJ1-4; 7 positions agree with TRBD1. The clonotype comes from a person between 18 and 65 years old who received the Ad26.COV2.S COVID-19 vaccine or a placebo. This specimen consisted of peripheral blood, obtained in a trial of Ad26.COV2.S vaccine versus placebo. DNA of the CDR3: TGTGCCACCAGCTTCACTCTACAAGGGGGCCGAGAAAAACTGTTTTTT. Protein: CATSFTLQGGREKLFF.